The 3 T cell receptor beta chains listed next were all sequenced from one sample in a study of tumor-infiltrating lymphocytes in primary liver carcinoma. The authors made TCR beta cDNA from around 500 ng total RNA with a constant-region primer. Slightly modified ARM-PCR with three nested multiplex PCR rounds yielded TCR beta libraries. Forward primers for TRBV1-TRBV30 and a C-beta reverse primer served the first two PCR rounds, at around 11 cycles each. TCRdb fed the multiplex PCR reads into MiXCR, producing one record per CDR3 protein. The sample has roughly 20,000 distinct CDR3 sequences; about 80% are singletons. Bulk tissue was left unsorted, and RNA and DNA were co-extracted from 20-30 mg of it. The source material was liver tumor tissue from sampling region 1. Indicated subset: tumor region T1, superior pole. The receptors were gathered from a woman aged 25 to 39 with primary liver carcinoma and hepatitis B virus infection.

For the CDR3, the DNA is TGCAGCGTTGAGGACAGGGTGGGCTACGAGCAGTACTTC. Its protein product is CSVEDRVGYEQYF. The chain uses TRBV29-1 and TRBJ2-7, with 8 nucleotides matching TRBD1. Trimming at V came to 3 bases and at J to 3 bases, leaving 4 bases not matched to a gene. Germline V gene lookup returns CDR1 SQVTM and CDR2 ANQGSEA. CDR3 length equals 13 residues.

Worth noting for this clonotype: Germline is not matched at one junction end, which may reflect a read error. The chain has TRBV7-3 and TRBJ2-1; 10 bases align to TRBD1. The CDR3 is 14 residues long. Germline V lookup: CDR1 SGHTA, CDR2 FQGTGA. CDR3 residues: CASSTWDRGNAQFF. The CDR3 nucleotides read TGTGCCAGCAGCACGTGGGACAGGGGAAATGCGCAGTTCTTC.

In the case of this clonotype: A junction boundary mismatches the germline segment, possibly from a read error. The chain has TRBV6-6 and TRBJ1-5; the match to TRBD1 covers 12 bases. The CDR3 sequence is 15 residues long. Germline CDR1 reads MNHNY; CDR2 reads SVGAGI (reference sequence). CDR3 bases: TGTGCCAGCATTCACGGGACAGGGGGCAATCAGCTCCAGCATTTT. Protein product: CASIHGTGGNQLQHF.